This passage covers 2 T cell receptor beta chains from one sample sequenced in a study of blood T cells in healthy people across ages. A sample-barcoded 5' primer and a J-beta primer mix were used in a second PCR of about 6 to 12 cycles. TCRdb used MiXCR to reprocess the 5' RACE reads, holding one entry per CDR3 protein. Here the sample spans about a million distinct CDR3 sequences, around two fifths being singletons. Sequenced: blood. The receptor source for this set is a man aged 18 to 29 in good health.

The genes are TRBV5-1 and TRBJ1-1, with D tentatively TRBD1 (5 bases). V lost 4 bases to trimming and J lost 2 bases, with 15 bases between them. Germline V gives CDR1 SGHRS, CDR2 YFSETQ. This CDR3 is built from 15 residues. CDR3 in DNA: TGCGCCAGCAGCCCTAATACAGGTGTCAACACTGAAGCTTTCTTT. It encodes CASSPNTGVNTEAFF.

In the case of this clonotype: An end of the junction does not agree with germline; a read error may underlie this. The chain is built from TRBV10-1 and TRBJ2-7; tentative D call: TRBD1 (5 bases). The CDR3 extends over 14 amino acids. The germline V gene has CDR1 WNHNN and CDR2 SYGVQD (reference sequence). CDR3 amino acids: CTREEDSATYEQYF. The CDR3 DNA follows: TGCACCAGAGAGGAAGACAGCGCGACCTACGAGCAGTACTTC.